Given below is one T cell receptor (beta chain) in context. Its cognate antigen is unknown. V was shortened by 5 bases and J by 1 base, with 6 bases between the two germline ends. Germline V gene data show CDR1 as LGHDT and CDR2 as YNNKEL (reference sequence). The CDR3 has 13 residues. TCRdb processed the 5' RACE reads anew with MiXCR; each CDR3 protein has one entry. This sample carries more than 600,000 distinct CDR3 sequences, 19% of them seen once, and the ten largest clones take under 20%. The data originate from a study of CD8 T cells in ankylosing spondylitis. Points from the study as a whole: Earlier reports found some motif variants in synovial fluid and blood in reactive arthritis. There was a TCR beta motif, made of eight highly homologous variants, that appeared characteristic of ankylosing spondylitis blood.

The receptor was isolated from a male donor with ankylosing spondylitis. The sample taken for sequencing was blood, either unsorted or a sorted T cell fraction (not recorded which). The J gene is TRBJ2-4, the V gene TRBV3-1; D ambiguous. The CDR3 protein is CASSTGAKNIQYF. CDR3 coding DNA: TGTGCCAGCAGCACCGGGGCCAAAAACATTCAGTACTTC.